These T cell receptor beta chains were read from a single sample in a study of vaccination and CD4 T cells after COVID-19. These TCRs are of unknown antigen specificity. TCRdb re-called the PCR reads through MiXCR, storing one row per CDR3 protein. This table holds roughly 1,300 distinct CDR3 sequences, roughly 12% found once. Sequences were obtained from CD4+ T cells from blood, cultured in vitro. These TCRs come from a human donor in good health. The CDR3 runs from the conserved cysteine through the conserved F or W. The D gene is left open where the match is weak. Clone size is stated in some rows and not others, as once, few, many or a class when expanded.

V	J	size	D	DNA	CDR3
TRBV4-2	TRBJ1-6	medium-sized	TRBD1	TGTGCCAGCAGCCAAGTTGGGACAGGGTATAATTCACCCCTCCACTTT	CASSQVGTGYNSPLHF
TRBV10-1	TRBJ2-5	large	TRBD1	TGCGCCAGCAGTGCAATTGCAGCAGGGACAGCATGGGAGACCCAGTACTTC	CASSAIAAGTAWETQYF
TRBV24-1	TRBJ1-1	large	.	TGTGCCACCATGGAGGGGTGGGACACTGAAGCTTTCTTT	CATMEGWDTEAFF
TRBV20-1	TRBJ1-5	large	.	TGCAGTGCTAGACCCGACAGGTATCAGCCCCAGCATTTT	CSARPDRYQPQHF
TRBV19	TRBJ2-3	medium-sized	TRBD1	TGTGCCAGTAGAAGGGGACAGGGAGGCCCAGATACGCAGTATTTT	CASRRGQGGPDTQYF
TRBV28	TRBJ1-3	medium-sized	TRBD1	TGTGCCAGCAGTCCGCGGACAGGGGGCTATGGAAACACCATATATTTT	CASSPRTGGYGNTIYF
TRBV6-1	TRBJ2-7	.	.	TGTGCCAGCAGTCCAACCACTCGGTCGGGAGAGTACGAGCAGTACTTC	CASSPTTRSGEYEQYF
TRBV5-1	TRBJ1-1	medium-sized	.	TGCGCCAGCAGCTTGAATCCCGGTGGGAACACTGAAGCTTTCTTT	CASSLNPGGNTEAFF
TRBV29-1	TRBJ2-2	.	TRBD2	TGCAGCGTCGGAGCTAGCGGGAGGGGGAGTCCGGTCGGGGAGCTGTTTTTT	CSVGASGRGSPVGELFF
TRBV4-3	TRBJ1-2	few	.	TGCGCCAGCCATGAGAGGGGGAACTATGGCTACACCTTC	CASHERGNYGYTF
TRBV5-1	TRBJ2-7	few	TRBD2	TGCGCCAGTTCATCGGGGGGGGCCCGGGTGAAGCAGTACTTC	CASSSGGARVKQYF
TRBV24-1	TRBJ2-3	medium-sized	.	TGTGCCACCAGTGACTTCCGGGGGACGCAGTATTTT	CATSDFRGTQYF
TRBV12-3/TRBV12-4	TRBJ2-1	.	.	TGTGCCAGCAATACAGGGTTCAATGAGCAGTTCTTC	CASNTGFNEQFF
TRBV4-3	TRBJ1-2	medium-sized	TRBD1	TGCGCCAGCAGCCCCGCTGGGACAGCAGGAGCCTATGGCTACACCTTC	CASSPAGTAGAYGYTF
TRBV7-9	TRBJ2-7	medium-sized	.	TGTGCCAGCAGCTTAGCGGGGGTCCACTACGAGCAGTACTTC	CASSLAGVHYEQYF
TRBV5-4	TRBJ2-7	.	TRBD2	TGTGCCAGCAGCCCGGGAGGGCCTCGGAACGAGCAGTACTTC	CASSPGGPRNEQYF
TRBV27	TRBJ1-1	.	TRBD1	TGCACCAGCAGTTTATTAGGTTCGGGACAGGGGAACACTGAAGCTTTCTTT	CTSSLLGSGQGNTEAFF
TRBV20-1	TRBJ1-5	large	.	TGCAGTGCTAGATTGGGGTATAGCAATCAGCCCCAGCATTTT	CSARLGYSNQPQHF
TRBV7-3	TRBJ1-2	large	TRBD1	TGTGCCAGCAGCCGTCGCGACAGGGACGGCTACACCTTC	CASSRRDRDGYTF
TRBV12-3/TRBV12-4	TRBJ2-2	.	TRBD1	TGTGCCAGCAGTCTTGGGACAGGGAACACCGGGGAGCTGTTTTTT	CASSLGTGNTGELFF
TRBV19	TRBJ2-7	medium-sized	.	TGTGCCAGTAGTGCCCCGGGAAGGGGTGTCTACGAGCAGTACTTC	CASSAPGRGVYEQYF
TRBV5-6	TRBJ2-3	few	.	TGTGCCAGCACTCGGACCCTTACATTGCTAGATACGCAGTATTTT	CASTRTLTLLDTQYF
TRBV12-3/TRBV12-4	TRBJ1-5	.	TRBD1	TGTGCCAGCAGTCCCAGCTTACAGGGGGTTCGCCATTTT	CASSPSLQGVRHF
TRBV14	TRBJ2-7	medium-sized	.	TGTGCCAGCAGCCGTGCAGACGCCTACGAGCAGTACTTC	CASSRADAYEQYF
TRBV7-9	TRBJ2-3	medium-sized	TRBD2	TGTGCCAGCACCCAAGCGGGGGCTAGCGGGGCCACAGATACGCAGTATTTT	CASTQAGASGATDTQYF
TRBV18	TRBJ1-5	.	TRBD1	TGTGCCAGCGGACAGGGAAGCAATCAGCCCCAGCATTTT	CASGQGSNQPQHF
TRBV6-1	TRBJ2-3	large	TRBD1	TGTGCCAGCAGCTTTATTACCGGGACAGAGAAAGATACGCAGTATTTT	CASSFITGTEKDTQYF
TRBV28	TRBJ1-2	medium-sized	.	TGTGCCCCTCCAGGGCGGGAAAACTATGGCTACACCTTC	CAPPGRENYGYTF
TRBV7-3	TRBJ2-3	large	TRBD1	TGTGCCAGCAGCTCGACAGGGGCAGATACGCAGTATTTT	CASSSTGADTQYF
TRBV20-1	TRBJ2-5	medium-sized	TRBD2	TGCAGTGCTAGAGATGGTTCTAGCGGGTACCCAGAGACCCAGTACTTC	CSARDGSSGYPETQYF